Sequencing of this T cell receptor beta chain was carried out in a study of beta chain features in type 1 diabetes. This clone was counted only a few times. Antigen specificity is unknown. Broader study findings: TCRB repertoires of naive, central memory and Treg cells appeared more similar among patients than among healthy donors.

Expressed TCRB transcripts were sequenced because the entire RNA isolate underwent reverse transcription. Profiled with immunoSEQ multiplex PCR; TCRdb holds only in-frame clones, not every one. The sample has fewer than 400,000 clones, roughly 8% seen once. CDR1 SGHTA and CDR2 FQGNSA come from the germline V gene. Trimming cost V 5 bases and J 4 bases; bases outside gene matches: 3. CDR3 length: 15 amino acids. This chain links TRBV7-2 with TRBJ2-7, with 15 bases aligning to TRBD2. The TCR originated in a woman younger than 35 in good health. The sequencing sample was made of central memory CD4+ T cells from blood. CDR3 loop: CASSPGTSGRYEQYF. CDR3 nucleotides: TGTGCCAGCAGCCCTGGGACTAGCGGGAGGTACGAGCAGTACTTC. Looking up the rest from reference TRBV7-2 and TRBJ2-7 gives the full variable domain: GAGVSQSPSNKVTEKGKDVELRCDPISGHTALYWYRQSLGQGLEFLIYFQGNSAPDKSGLPSDRFSAERTGGSVSTLTIQRTQQEDSAVYLCASSPGTSGRYEQYFGPGTRLTVT.